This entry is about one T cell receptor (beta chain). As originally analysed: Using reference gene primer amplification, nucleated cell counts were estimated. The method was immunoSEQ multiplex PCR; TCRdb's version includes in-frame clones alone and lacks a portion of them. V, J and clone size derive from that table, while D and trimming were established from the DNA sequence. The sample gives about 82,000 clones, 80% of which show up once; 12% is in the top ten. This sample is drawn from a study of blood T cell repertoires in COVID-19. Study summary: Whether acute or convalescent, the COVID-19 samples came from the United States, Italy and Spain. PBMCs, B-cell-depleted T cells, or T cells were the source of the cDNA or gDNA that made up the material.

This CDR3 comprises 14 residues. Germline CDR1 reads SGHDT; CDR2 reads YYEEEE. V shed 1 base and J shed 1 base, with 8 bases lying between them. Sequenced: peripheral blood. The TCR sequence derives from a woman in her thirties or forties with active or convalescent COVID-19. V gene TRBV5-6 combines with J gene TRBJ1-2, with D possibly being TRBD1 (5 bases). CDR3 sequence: CASSLWGLNYGYTF. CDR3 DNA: TGTGCCAGCAGCTTGTGGGGACTTAACTATGGCTACACCTTC.